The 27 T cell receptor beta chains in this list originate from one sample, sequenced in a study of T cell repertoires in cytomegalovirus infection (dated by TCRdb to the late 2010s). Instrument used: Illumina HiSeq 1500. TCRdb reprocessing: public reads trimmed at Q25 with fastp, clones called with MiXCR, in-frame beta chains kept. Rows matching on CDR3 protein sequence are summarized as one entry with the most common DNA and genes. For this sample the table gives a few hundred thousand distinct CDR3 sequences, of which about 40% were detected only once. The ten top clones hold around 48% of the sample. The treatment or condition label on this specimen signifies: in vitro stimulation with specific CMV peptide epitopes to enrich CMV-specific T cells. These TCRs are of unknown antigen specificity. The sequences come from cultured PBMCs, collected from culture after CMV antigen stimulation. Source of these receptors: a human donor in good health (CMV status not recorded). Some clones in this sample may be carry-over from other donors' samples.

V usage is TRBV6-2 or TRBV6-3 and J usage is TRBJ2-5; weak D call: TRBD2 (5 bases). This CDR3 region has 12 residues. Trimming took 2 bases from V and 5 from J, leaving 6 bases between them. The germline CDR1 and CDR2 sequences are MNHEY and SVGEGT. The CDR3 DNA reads TGTGCCAGCAGTTACGTAGCGGAGACCCAGTACTTC. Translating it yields CASSYVAETQYF.

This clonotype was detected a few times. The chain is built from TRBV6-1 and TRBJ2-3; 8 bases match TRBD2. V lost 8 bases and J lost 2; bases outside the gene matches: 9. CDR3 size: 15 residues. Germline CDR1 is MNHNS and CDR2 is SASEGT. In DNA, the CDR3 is TGTGCCAGCGGCGGGGTAGCGGGGCTCACAGATACGCAGTATTTT. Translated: CASGGVAGLTDTQYF.

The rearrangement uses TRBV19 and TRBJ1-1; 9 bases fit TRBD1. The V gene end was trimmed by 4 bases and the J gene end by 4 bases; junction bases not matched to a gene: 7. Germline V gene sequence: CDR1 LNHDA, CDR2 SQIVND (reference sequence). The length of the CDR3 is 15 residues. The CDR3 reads CASSRDRAGGTEAFF. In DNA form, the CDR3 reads TGTGCCAGTAGTAGGGACAGGGCCGGGGGCACTGAAGCTTTCTTT.

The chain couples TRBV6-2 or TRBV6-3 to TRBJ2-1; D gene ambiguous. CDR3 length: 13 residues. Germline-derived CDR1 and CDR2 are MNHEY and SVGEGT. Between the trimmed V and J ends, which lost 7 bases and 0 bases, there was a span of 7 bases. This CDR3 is CASKPTSYNEQFF. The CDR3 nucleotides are TGTGCCAGCAAACCTACCTCCTACAATGAGCAGTTCTTC.

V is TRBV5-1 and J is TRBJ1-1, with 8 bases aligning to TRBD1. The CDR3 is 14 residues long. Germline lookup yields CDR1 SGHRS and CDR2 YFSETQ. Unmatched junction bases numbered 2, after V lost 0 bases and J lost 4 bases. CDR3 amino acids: CASSLAGGITEAFF. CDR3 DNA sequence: TGCGCCAGCAGCTTGGCAGGGGGCATCACTGAAGCTTTCTTT.

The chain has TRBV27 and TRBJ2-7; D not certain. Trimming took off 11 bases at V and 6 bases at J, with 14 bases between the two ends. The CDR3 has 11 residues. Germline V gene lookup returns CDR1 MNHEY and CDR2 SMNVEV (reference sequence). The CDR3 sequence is CAAGYPPEQYF. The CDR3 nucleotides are TGTGCCGCAGGCTACCCACCCGAGCAGTACTTC.

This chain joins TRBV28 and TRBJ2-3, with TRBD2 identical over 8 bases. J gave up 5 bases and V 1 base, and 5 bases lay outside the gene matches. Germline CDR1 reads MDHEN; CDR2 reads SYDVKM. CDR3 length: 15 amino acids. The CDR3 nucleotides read TGTGCCAGCAGTTTATTGGCGGGGGGCCAAGATACGCAGTATTTT. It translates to CASSLLAGGQDTQYF.

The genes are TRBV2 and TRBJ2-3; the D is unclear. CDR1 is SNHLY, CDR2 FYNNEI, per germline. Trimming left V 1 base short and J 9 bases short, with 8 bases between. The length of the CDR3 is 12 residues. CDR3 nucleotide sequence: TGTGCCAGCAGTGAAGATTTGGGGACGCAGTATTTT. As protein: CASSEDLGTQYF.

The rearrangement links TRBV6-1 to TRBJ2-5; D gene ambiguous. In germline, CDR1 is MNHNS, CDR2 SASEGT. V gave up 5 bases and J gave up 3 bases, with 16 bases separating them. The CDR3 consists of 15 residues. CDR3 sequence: CASSINRAIEETQYF. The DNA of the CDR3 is TGTGCCAGCAGTATAAATAGAGCTATCGAAGAGACCCAGTACTTC.

The chain's CDR3 is CASSLDSLLEQYF. The CDR3, as DNA: TGTGCCAGCAGCTTAGACAGTCTCCTCGAGCAGTACTTC. The chain uses TRBV7-9 and TRBJ2-7; D is unresolved. Between the trimmed V and J ends, which lost 1 base and 6 bases, there was a span of 10 bases. CDR1 SEHNR and CDR2 FQNEAQ come from the germline V gene (reference sequence). The CDR3 is made up of 13 amino acids.

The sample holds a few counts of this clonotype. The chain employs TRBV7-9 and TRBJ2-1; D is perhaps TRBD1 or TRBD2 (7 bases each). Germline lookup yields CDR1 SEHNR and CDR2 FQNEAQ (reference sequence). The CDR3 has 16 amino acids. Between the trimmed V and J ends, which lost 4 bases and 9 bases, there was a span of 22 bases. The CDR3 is CASSSGGTNLAGEQFF. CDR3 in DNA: TGTGCCAGCAGCTCAGGGGGGACTAACCTCGCCGGTGAGCAGTTCTTC.

The CDR3 spells CASSESETGGHEQYF. In DNA, the CDR3 is TGTGCCAGCAGTGAATCTGAGACAGGGGGCCACGAGCAGTACTTC. V is TRBV25-1 and J is TRBJ2-7, with TRBD1 identical over 10 bases. The CDR3 length is 15 residues. After removal of 1 base from V and 5 bases from J, the junction contained 5 bases not matched to a gene. In germline, CDR1 is MGHDK, CDR2 SYGVNS.

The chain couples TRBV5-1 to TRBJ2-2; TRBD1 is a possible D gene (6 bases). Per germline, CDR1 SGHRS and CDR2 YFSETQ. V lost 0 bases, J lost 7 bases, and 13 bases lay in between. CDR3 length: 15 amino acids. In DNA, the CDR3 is TGCGCCAGCAGCTTGGGCCTTACAGGGTTCGGGGAGCTGTTTTTT. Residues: CASSLGLTGFGELFF.

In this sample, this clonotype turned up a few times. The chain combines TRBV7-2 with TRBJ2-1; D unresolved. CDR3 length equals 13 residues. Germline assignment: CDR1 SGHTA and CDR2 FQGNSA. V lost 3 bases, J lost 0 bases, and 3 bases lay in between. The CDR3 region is CASSFVSYNEQFF. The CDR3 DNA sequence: TGTGCCAGCAGCTTTGTCTCCTACAATGAGCAGTTCTTC. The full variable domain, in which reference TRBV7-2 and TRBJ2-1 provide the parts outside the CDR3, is GAGVSQSPSNKVTEKGKDVELRCDPISGHTALYWYRQSLGQGLEFLIYFQGNSAPDKSGLPSDRFSAERTGGSVSTLTIQRTQQEDSAVYLCASSFVSYNEQFFGPGTRLTVL.

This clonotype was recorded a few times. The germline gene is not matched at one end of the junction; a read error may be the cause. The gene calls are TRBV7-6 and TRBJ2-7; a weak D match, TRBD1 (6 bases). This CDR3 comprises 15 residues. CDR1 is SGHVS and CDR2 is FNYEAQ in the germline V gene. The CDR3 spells CASSLAPGHQELQYF. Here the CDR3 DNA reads TGTGCCAGCAGCCTAGCACCGGGACACCAAGAGTTGCAGTACTTC.

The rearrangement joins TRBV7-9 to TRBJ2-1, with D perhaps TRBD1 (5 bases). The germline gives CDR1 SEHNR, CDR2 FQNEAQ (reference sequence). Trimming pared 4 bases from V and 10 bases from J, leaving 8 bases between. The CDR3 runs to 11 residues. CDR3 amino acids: CASSSGQEQFF. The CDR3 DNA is TGTGCCAGCAGCTCAGGACAAGAGCAGTTCTTC. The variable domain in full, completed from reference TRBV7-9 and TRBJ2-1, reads DTGVSQNPRHKITKRGQNVTFRCDPISEHNRLYWYRQTLGQGPEFLTYFQNEAQLEKSRLLSDRFSAERPKGSFSTLEIQRTEQGDSAMYLCASSSGQEQFFGPGTRLTVL.

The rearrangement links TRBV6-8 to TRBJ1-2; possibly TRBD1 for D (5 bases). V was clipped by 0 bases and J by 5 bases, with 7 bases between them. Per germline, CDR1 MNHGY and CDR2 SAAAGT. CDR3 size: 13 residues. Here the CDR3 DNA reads TGTGCCAGCAGTTACTCGGCAGGGTATGGCTACACCTTC. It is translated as CASSYSAGYGYTF.

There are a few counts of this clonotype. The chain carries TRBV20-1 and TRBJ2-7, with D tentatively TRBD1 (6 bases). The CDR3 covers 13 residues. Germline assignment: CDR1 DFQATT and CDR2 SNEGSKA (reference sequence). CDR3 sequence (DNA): TGCAGCCACTTACAGGGATCAGGTTACGAGCAGTACTTC. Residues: CSHLQGSGYEQYF.

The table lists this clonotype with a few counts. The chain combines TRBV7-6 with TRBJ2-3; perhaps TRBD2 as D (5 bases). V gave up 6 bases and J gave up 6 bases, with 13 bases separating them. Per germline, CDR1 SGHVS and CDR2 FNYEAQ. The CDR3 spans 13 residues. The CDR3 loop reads CASRKILGDTQYF. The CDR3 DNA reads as TGTGCCAGCAGAAAGATACTAGGTGATACGCAGTATTTT.

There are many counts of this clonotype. The CDR3 spells CASSLQGAYGYTF. The DNA for the CDR3 is TGTGCCAGCAGTTTACAGGGGGCCTATGGCTACACCTTC. J is TRBJ1-2 and V is TRBV5-4; TRBD1 matches 9 bases. The CDR3 totals 13 residues. Germline trimming cut 5 bases from V and 4 bases from J; bases unmatched to any gene: 3. Germline-derived CDR1 and CDR2 are SGHNT and YYREEE (reference sequence). The complete variable domain, with remaining parts taken from reference TRBV5-4 and TRBJ1-2, reads ETGVTQSPTHLIKTRGQQVTLRCSSQSGHNTVSWYQQALGQGPQFIFQYYREEENGRGNFPPRFSGLQFPNYSSELNVNALELDDSALYLCASSLQGAYGYTFGSGTRLTVV.

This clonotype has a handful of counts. The DNA of the CDR3 is TGCAGTGCTAGCAGTAAGGACAGGGGGCCTGATGAGCAGTTCTTC. This encodes CSASSKDRGPDEQFF. The rearrangement links TRBV20-1 to TRBJ2-1; 11 bases agree with TRBD1. Germline V lookup: CDR1 DFQATT, CDR2 SNEGSKA (reference sequence). V shed 3 bases and J 8 bases; nucleotides not matched to a gene: 9. The CDR3 runs to 15 residues.

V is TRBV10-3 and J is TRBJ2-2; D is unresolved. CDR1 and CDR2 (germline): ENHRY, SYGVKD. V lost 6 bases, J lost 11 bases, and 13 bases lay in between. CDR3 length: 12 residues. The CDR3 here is CAIRDLNEELFF. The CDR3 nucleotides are TGTGCCATCAGGGACCTTAATGAAGAGCTGTTTTTT.

The CDR3 DNA is TGTGCCAGCTCAGGAACCGGGACAGCCTACGAGCAGTACTTC. This codes for CASSGTGTAYEQYF. The gene calls are TRBV18 and TRBJ2-7; 7 bases are shared with TRBD1. Germline loops: CDR1 KGHSH, CDR2 LQKENI. Trimming at V came to 5 bases and at J to 2 bases, leaving 6 bases not matched to a gene. The CDR3 contains 14 residues.

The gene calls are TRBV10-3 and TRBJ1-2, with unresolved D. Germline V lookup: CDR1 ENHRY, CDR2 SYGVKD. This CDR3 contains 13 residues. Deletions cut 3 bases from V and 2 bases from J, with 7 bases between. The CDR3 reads CAISELDNYGYTF. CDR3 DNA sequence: TGTGCCATCAGTGAATTGGACAACTATGGCTACACCTTC.

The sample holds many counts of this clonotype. CDR3 DNA: TGTGCCAGCAGCTTAGTTAGCGATACGCAGTATTTT. It encodes CASSLVSDTQYF. This chain connects TRBV7-2 to TRBJ2-3, with D uncertain. Germline loops: CDR1 SGHTA, CDR2 FQGNSA. The CDR3 spans 12 residues. The ends were cut back, 1 base at V and 6 bases at J, with 5 bases in the middle.

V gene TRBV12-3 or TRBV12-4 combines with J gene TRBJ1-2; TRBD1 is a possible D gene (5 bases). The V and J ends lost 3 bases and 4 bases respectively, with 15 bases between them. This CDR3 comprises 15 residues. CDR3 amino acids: CASSFGTPGVYGYTF. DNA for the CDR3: TGTGCCAGCAGTTTTGGGACGCCGGGGGTCTATGGCTACACCTTC.

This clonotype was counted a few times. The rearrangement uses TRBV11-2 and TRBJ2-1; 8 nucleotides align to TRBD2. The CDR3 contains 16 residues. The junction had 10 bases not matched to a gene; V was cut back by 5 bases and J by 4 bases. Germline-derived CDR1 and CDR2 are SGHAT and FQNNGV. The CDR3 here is CASSEVAGGQYNEQFF. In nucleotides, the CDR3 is TGTGCCAGCAGCGAGGTGGCGGGAGGACAATACAATGAGCAGTTCTTC.